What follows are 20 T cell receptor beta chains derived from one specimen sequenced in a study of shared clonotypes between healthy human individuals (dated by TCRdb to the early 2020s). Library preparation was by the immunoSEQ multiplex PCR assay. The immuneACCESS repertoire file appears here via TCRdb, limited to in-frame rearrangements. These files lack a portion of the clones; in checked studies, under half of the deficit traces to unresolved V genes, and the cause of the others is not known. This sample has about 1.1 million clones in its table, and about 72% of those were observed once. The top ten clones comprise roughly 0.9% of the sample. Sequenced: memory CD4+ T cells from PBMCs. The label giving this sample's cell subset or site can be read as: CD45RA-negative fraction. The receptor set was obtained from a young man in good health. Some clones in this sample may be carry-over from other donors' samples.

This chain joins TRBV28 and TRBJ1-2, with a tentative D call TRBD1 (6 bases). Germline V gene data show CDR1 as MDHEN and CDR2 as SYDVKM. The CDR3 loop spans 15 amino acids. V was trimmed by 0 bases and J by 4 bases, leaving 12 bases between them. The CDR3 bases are TGTGCCAGCAGTTTATGGGGGGCGAATCCCTATGGCTACACCTTC. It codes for CASSLWGANPYGYTF.

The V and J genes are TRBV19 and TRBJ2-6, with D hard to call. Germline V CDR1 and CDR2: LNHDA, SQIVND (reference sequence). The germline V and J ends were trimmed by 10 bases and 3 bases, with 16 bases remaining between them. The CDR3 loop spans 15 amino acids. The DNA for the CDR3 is TGTGCCACCTCTGTTTCTGGTGGTGGGGCCAACGTCCTGACTTTC. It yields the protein CATSVSGGGANVLTF. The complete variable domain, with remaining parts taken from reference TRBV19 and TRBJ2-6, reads DGGITQSPKYLFRKEGQNVTLSCEQNLNHDAMYWYRQDPGQGLRLIYYSQIVNDFQKGDIAEGYSVSREKKESFPLTVTSAQKNPTAFYLCATSVSGGGANVLTFGAGSRLTVL.

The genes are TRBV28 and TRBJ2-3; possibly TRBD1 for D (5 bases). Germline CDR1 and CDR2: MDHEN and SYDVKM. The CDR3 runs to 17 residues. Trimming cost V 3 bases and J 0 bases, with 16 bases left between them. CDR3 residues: CASSFSGATASTDTQYF. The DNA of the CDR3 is TGTGCCAGCAGTTTCTCTGGCGCGACAGCGAGCACAGATACGCAGTATTTT.

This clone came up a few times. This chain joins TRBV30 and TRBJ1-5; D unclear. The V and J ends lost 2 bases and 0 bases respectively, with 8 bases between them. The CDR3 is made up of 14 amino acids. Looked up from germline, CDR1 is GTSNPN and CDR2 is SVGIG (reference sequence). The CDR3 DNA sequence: TGTGCCTGGAGTAGAACGGTTAGCAATCAGCCCCAGCATTTT. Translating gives CAWSRTVSNQPQHF.

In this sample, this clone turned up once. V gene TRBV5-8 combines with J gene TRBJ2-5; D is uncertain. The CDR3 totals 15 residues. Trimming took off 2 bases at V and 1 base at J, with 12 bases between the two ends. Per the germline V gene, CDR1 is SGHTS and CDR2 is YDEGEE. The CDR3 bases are TGTGCCAGCAGCTTCGGGTCGCGAGTCCAAGAGACCCAGTACTTC. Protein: CASSFGSRVQETQYF.

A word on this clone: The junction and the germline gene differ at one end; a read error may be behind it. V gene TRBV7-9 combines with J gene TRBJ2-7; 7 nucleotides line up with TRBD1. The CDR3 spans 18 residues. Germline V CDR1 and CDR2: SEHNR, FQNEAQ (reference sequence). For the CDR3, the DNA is TGTGCCAGCAGCCCGATGGGACAGCCGACTTGGGATTACGGCGAGCGGTACTTC. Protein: CASSPMGQPTWDYGERYF.

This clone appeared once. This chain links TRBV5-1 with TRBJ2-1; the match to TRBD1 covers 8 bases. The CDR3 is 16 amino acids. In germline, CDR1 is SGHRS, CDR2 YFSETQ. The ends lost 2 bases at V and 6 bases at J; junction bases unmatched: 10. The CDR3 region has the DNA TGCGCCAGCAGCTTAACGCCGGGACAGGTATTCAATGAGCAGTTCTTC. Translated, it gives CASSLTPGQVFNEQFF. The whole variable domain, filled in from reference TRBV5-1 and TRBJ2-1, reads KAGVTQTPRYLIKTRGQQVTLSCSPISGHRSVSWYQQTPGQGLQFLFEYFSETQRNKGNFPGRFSGRQFSNSRSEMNVSTLELGDSALYLCASSLTPGQVFNEQFFGPGTRLTVL.

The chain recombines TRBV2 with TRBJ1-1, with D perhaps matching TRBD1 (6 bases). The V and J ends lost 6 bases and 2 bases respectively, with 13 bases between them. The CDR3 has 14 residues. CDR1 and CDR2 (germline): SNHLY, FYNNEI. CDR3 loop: CASRLQGVNTEAFF. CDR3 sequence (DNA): TGTGCCAGCAGGTTACAGGGAGTTAACACTGAAGCTTTCTTT.

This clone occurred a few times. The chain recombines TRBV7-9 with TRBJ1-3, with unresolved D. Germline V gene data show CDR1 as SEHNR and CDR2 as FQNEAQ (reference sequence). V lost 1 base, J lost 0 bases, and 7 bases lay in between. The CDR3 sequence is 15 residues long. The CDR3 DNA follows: TGTGCCAGCAGCTTAGTTCCGAGCTCTGGAAACACCATATATTTT. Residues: CASSLVPSSGNTIYF.

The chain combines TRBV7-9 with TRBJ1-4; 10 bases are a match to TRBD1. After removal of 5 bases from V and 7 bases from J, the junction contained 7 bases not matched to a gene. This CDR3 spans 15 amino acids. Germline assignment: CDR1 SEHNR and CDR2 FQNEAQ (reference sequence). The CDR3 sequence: CASSTQTGGSEKLFF. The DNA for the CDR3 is TGTGCCAGCAGCACCCAGACAGGGGGCTCTGAAAAACTGTTTTTT.

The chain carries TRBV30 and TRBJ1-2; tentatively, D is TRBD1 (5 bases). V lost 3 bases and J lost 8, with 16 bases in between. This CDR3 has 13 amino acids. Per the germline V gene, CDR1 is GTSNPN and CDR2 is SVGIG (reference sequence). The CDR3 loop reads CAWSVARGAGYTF. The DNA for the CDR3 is TGTGCCTGGAGCGTAGCCCGAGGGGCCGGCTACACCTTC.

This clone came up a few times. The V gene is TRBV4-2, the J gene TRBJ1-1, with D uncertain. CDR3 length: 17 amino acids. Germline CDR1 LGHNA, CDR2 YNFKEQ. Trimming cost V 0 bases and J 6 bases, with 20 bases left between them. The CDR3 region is CASSQDIAGQIRPEAFF. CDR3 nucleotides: TGTGCCAGCAGCCAAGACATAGCCGGTCAGATTCGCCCTGAAGCTTTCTTT.

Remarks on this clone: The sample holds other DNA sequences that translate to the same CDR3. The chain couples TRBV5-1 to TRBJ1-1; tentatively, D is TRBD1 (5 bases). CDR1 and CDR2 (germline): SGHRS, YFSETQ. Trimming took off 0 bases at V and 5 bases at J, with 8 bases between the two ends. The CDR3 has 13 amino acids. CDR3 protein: CASSLAGSTEAFF. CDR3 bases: TGCGCCAGCAGCTTGGCAGGGAGTACTGAAGCTTTCTTT.

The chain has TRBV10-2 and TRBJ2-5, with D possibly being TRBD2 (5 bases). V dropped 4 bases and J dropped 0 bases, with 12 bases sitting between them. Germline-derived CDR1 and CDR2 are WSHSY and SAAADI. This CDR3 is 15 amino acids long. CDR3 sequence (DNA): TGCGCCAGCAGTGGGACCGGCGGGTACCAAGAGACCCAGTACTTC. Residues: CASSGTGGYQETQYF.

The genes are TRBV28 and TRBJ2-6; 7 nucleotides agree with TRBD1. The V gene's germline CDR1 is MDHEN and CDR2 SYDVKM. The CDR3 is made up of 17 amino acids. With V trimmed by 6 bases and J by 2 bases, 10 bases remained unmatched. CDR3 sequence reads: CASRHQTGAPGANVLTF. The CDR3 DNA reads TGTGCCAGCAGGCACCAAACAGGGGCTCCTGGGGCCAACGTCCTGACTTTC.

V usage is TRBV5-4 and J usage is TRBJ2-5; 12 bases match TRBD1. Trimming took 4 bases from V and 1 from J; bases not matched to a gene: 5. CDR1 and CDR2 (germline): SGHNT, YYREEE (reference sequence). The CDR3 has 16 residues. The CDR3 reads CASSPRDRGPQETQYF. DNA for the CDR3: TGTGCCAGCAGCCCCCGGGACAGGGGGCCCCAAGAGACCCAGTACTTC.

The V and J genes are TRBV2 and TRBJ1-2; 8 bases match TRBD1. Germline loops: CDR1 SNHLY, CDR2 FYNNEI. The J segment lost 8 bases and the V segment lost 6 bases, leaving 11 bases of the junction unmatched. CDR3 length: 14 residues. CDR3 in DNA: TGTGCCAGCAGCCGGGACAGGTCCTCGGGCGGCTACACCTTC. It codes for CASSRDRSSGGYTF.

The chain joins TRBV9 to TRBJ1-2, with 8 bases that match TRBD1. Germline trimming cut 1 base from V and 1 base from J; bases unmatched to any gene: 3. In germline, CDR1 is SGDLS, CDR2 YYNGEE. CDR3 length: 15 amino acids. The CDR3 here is CASSVTGGVNYGYTF. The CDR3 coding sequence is TGTGCCAGCAGCGTAACAGGGGGGGTTAACTATGGCTACACCTTC.

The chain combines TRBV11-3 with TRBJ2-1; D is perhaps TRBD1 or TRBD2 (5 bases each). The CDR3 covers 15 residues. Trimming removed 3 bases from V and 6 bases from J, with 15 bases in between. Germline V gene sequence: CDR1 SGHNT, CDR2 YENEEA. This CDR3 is CASSFSGTSVNEQFF. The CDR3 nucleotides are TGTGCCAGCAGCTTTTCCGGGACCAGCGTCAATGAGCAGTTCTTC.

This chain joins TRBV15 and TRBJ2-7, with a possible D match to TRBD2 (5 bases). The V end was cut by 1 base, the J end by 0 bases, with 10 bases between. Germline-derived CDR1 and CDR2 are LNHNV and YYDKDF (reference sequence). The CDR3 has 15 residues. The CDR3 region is CATSRGPSGSYEQYF. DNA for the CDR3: TGTGCCACCAGCAGAGGCCCAAGCGGCTCCTACGAGCAGTACTTC.